Sequencing of this T cell receptor beta chain was carried out in a study of T cells in Graves' hyperthyroidism and ophthalmopathy. Study findings and constraints: Among clonotypes expanded in thyroid above 0.001, most were also found in blood.

Those patients with uncontrolled infection, other autoimmune disease, pregnancy or lactation were excluded. Clinical symptoms, serum thyroxine and TRAb, thyroid ultrasound and orbital computed tomography were used for the diagnoses. Roughly 10 ml of fresh peripheral blood supplied the PBMCs. This clonotype has just a few counts. Its cognate antigen is unknown. The CDR3 is 15 residues long. In germline, CDR1 is LGHDT, CDR2 YNNKEL (reference sequence). Trimming removed 4 bases from V and 3 bases from J; junction bases left unmatched: 8. Amplification of TCR beta CDR3 regions was performed using RNA transcripts as template. The HTBI primer set served for first-round RT-PCR of the TCR CDR3. MiXCR, run by TCRdb on the multiplex PCR reads, gives a single entry per CDR3 protein. The sample includes about 300,000 distinct CDR3 sequences, under 30% seen only once; the top ten take 20% to 30%.

The sequence was collected from a middle-aged man with Graves' hyperthyroidism that later progressed to Graves' ophthalmopathy. The sequencing sample was made of blood. The chain employs TRBV3-1 and TRBJ2-7, with TRBD2 matching 8 bases. The CDR3 reads CASSPWNREGYEQYF. CDR3 DNA sequence: TGTGCCAGCAGCCCGTGGAATCGGGAGGGCTACGAGCAGTACTTC.